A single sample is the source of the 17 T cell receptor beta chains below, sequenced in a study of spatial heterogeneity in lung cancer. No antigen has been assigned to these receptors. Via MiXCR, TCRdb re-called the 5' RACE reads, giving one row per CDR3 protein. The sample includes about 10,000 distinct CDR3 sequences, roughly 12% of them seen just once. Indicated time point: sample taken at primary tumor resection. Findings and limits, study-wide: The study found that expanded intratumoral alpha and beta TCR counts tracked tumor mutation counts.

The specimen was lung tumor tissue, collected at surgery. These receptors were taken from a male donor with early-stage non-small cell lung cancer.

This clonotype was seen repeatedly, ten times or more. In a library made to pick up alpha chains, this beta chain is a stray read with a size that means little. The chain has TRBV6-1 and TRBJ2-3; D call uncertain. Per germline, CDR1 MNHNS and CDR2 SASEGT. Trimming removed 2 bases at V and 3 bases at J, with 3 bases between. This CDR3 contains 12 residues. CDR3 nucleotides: TGTGCCAGCAGTGAATTGACAGATACGCAGTATTTT. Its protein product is CASSELTDTQYF.

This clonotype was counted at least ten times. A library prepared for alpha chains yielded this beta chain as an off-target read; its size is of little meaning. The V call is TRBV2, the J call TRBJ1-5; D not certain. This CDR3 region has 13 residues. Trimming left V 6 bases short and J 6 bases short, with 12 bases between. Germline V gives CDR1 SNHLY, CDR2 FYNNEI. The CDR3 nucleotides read TGTGCCAGCAGGCTAAACCGAGGTCAGCCCCAGCATTTT. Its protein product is CASRLNRGQPQHF.

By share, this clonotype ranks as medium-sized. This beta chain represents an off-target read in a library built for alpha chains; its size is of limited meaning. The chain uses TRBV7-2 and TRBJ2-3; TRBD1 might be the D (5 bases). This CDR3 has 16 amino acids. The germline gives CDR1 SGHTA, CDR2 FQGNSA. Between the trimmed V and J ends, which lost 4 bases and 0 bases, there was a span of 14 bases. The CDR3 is CASSSWKGASTDTQYF. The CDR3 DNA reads TGTGCCAGCAGCTCCTGGAAAGGGGCGAGCACAGATACGCAGTATTTT.

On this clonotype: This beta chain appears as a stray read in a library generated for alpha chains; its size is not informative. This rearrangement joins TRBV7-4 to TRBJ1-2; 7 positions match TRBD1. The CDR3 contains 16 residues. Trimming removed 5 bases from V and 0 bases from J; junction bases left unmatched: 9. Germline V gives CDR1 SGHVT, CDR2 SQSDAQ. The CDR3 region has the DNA TGTGCCAGCAGCCCAGGAGGGGGCATGACTAACTATGGCTACACCTTC. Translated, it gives CASSPGGGMTNYGYTF.

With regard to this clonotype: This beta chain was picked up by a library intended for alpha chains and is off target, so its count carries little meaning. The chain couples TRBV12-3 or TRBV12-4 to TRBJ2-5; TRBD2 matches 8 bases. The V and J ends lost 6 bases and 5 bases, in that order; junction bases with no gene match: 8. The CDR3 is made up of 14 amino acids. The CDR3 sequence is CASSPGLAWETQYF. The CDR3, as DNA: TGTGCCAGCAGCCCCGGACTAGCCTGGGAGACCCAGTACTTC.

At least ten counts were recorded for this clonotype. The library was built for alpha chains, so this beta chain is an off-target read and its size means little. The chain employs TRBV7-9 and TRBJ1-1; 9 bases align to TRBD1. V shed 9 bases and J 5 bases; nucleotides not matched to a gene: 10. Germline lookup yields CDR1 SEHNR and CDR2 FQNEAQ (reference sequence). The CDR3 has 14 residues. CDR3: CASATGGVSTEAFF. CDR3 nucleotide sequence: TGTGCCAGTGCCACAGGGGGCGTCTCTACTGAAGCTTTCTTT.

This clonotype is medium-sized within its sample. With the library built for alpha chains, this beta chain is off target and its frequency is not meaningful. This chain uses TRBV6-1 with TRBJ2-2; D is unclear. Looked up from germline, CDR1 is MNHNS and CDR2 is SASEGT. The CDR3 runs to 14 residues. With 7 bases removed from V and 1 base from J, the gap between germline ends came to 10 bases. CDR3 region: CASIVRKNTGELFF. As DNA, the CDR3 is TGTGCCAGCATCGTGCGGAAGAACACCGGGGAGCTGTTTTTT.

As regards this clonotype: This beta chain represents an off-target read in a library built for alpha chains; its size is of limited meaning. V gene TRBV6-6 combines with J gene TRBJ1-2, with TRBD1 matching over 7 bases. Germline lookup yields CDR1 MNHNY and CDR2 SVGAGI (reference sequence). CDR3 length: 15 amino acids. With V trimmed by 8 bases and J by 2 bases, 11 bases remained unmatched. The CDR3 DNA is TGTGCCAGCGGCAAAGATAGACAGGGAAACTATGGCTACACCTTC. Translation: CASGKDRQGNYGYTF.

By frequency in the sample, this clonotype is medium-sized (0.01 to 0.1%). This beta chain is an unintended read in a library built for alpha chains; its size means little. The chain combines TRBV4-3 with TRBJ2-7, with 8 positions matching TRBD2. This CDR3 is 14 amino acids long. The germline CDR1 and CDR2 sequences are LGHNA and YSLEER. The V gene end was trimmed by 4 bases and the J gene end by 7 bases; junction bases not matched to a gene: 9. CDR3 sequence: CASSPSGTSLEQYF. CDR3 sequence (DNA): TGCGCCAGCAGCCCTTCCGGGACTAGTCTAGAGCAGTACTTC.

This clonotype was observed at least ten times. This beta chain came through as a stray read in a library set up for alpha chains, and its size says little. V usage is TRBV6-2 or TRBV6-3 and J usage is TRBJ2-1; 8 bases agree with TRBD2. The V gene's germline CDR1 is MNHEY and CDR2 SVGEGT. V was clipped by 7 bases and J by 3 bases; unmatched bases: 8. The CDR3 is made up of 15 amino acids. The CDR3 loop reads CASKSSGRYYNEQFF. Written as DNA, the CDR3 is TGTGCCAGCAAGAGCAGCGGGAGATACTACAATGAGCAGTTCTTC.

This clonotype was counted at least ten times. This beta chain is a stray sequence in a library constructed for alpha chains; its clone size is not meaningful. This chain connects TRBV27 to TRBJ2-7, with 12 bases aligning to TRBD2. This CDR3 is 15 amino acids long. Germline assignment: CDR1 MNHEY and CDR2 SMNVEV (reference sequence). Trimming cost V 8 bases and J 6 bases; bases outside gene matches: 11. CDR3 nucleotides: TGTGCCAGCTCTACCACGACTAGCGGGAGCCTCGAGCAGTACTTC. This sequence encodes CASSTTTSGSLEQYF.

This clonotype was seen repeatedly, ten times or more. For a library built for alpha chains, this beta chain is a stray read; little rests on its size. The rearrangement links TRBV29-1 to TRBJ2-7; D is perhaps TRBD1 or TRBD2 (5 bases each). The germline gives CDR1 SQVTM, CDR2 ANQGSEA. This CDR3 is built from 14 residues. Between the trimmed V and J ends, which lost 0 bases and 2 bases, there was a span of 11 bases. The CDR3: CSVEDRGSAYEQYF. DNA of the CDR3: TGCAGCGTTGAAGATCGGGGCTCCGCCTACGAGCAGTACTTC.

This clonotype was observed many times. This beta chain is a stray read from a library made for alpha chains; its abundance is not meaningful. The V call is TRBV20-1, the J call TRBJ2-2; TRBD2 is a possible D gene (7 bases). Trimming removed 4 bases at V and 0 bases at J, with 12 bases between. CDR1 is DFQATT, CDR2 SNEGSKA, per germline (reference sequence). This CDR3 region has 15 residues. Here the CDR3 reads CSAIRGGTNTGELFF. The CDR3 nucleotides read TGCAGTGCTATTAGGGGGGGCACGAACACCGGGGAGCTGTTTTTT.

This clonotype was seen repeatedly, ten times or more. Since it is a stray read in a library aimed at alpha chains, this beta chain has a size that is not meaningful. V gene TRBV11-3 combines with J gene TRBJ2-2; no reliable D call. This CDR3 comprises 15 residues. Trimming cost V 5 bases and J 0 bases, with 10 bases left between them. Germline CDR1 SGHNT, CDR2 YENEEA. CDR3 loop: CASSSTATNTGELFF. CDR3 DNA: TGTGCCAGCAGCAGTACAGCAACGAACACCGGGGAGCTGTTTTTT.

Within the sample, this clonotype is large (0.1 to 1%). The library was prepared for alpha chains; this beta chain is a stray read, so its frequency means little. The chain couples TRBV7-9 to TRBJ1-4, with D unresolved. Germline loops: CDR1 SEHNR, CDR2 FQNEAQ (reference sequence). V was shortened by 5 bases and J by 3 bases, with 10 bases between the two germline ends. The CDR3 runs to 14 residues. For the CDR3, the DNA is TGTGCCAGCAGCCCAGGAAGAGCTAATGAAAAACTGTTTTTT. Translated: CASSPGRANEKLFF.

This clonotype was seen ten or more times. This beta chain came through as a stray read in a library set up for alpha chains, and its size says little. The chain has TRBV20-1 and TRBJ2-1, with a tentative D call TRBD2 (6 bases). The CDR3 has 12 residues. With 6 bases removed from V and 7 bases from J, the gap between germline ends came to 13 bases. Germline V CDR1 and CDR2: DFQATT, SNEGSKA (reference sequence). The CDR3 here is CSATQSGNEQFF. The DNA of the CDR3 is TGCAGTGCCACCCAGAGCGGGAATGAGCAGTTCTTC.

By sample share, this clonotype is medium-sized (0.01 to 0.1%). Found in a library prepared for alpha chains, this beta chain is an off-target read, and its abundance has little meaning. The CDR3 loop is CASSTTLAGGENEQFF. DNA of the CDR3: TGTGCCAGCAGCACCACGCTAGCGGGAGGCGAAAATGAGCAGTTCTTC. The chain links TRBV9 to TRBJ2-1; 11 nucleotides agree with TRBD2. CDR1 is SGDLS, CDR2 YYNGEE, per germline. V was clipped by 4 bases and J by 7 bases; unmatched bases: 10. The CDR3 is 16 residues long.